These 16 T cell receptor beta chains originate from one sample sequenced in a study of beta chain features in type 1 diabetes. Study-level findings and limits: Moderately but significantly shorter TCRB CDR3s were found in Type 1 diabetes patients in all four CD4+ subsets.

For these TCRs, the target antigens are not known. Since all of the isolated RNA was reverse transcribed, expressed TCRB transcripts were what got sequenced. Sequencing was performed with immunoSEQ multiplex PCR; in TCRdb, only in-frame clones are kept and a portion is missing. The data show about 47,000 clones, approximately 44% seen once. Sequences were obtained from stem cell memory CD4+ T cells from blood. Every receptor here comes from a man aged 25-45 years with type 1 diabetes.

The table lists this clone with a few counts. The chain joins TRBV18 to TRBJ2-7; D might be TRBD2 (5 bases). Looked up from germline, CDR1 is KGHSH and CDR2 is LQKENI. The V end lost 0 bases, the J end lost 6 bases, and 6 bases lay between the germline ends. This CDR3 is 12 amino acids long. CDR3 coding DNA: TGTGCCAGCTCACCACCGGGAGCCGAGCAGTACTTC. Translating gives CASSPPGAEQYF.

The CDR3 sequence: CASSQPPGLAQYEQYF. CDR3 bases: TGTGCCAGCAGCCAACCCCCCGGACTAGCGCAATACGAGCAGTACTTC. The J gene is TRBJ2-7, the V gene TRBV4-2, with 9 bases fitting TRBD2. Germline V gene sequence: CDR1 LGHNA, CDR2 YNFKEQ. The CDR3 consists of 16 residues. Trimming cost V 2 bases and J 4 bases; bases outside gene matches: 9.

The chain combines TRBV2 with TRBJ1-2, with D maybe TRBD1 (5 bases). The V end was cut by 0 bases, the J end by 8 bases, with 13 bases between. Looked up from germline, CDR1 is SNHLY and CDR2 is FYNNEI. CDR3 length equals 14 residues. The CDR3 DNA follows: TGTGCCAGCAGTGAAGCGCCACAGGTTTACGGCTACACCTTC. Protein product: CASSEAPQVYGYTF.

This clone was counted once. The chain combines TRBV6-5 with TRBJ1-3; no clear D gene. Trimming took off 8 bases at V and 1 base at J, with 15 bases between the two ends. The CDR3 consists of 15 residues. Germline-derived CDR1 and CDR2 are MNHEY and SVGAGI. The CDR3 DNA reads TGTGCCAGCCACCGAAGTGGGGAGTCTGGAAACACCATATATTTT. This translates into CASHRSGESGNTIYF.

The rearrangement links TRBV4-3 to TRBJ2-7; no definite D call. The CDR3 is 14 amino acids. V dropped 1 base and J dropped 0 bases, with 7 bases sitting between them. CDR1 is LGHNA, CDR2 YSLEER, per germline. The CDR3 coding sequence is TGCGCCAGCAGCCAAGCTAGTTTCTCCTACGAGCAGTACTTC. It is translated as CASSQASFSYEQYF.

The rearrangement links TRBV29-1 to TRBJ2-5; 11 bases align to TRBD1. Losses at the gene ends were 0 bases for V and 3 bases for J; bases not matched to a gene: 15. This CDR3 spans 19 amino acids. Germline V lookup: CDR1 SQVTM, CDR2 ANQGSEA. CDR3 sequence reads: CSVEDPRGGTGGGEETQYF. The CDR3 nucleotides are TGCAGCGTTGAAGATCCGAGGGGGGGGACAGGGGGAGGAGAAGAGACCCAGTACTTC.

The chain links TRBV21-1 to TRBJ2-2; TRBD2 was called by the table and not checked on the DNA. TRBV21-1 is listed as a pseudogene. The CDR3 consists of 14 residues. The CDR3 region has the DNA TGTGCCAGCTCGACTCTCCCGAACACCGGGGAGCTGTTTTTT. Protein: CASSTLPNTGELFF.

Only a few counts were recorded for this clone. This sequence joins TRBV13 and TRBJ2-1; TRBD2 matches at 14 bases. This CDR3 is built from 17 residues. V lost 1 base to trimming and J lost 9 bases; unmatched junction nucleotides: 8. The germline CDR1 and CDR2 sequences are PRHDT and FYEKMQ (reference sequence). The CDR3 DNA reads TGTGCCAGCAGCTTAGAGGGGACTAGCGGGAGACGGGGTGAGCAGTTCTTC. Protein sequence: CASSLEGTSGRRGEQFF.

This clone was found a few times. The chain couples TRBV18 to TRBJ1-1; perhaps TRBD1 as D (6 bases). The CDR3 runs 15 residues. Germline CDR1 reads KGHSH; CDR2 reads LQKENI. Deletions cut 2 bases from V and 3 bases from J, with 13 bases between. The CDR3 protein is CASSPSGASYTEAFF. The CDR3, as DNA: TGTGCCAGCTCACCATCAGGGGCTTCTTACACTGAAGCTTTCTTT.

On this clone: An end of the junction differs from the germline gene, which may be a read error. The gene calls are TRBV13 and TRBJ2-1; D gene uncertain. The germline V gene encodes CDR1 PRHDT and CDR2 FYEKMQ (reference sequence). The CDR3 covers 12 residues. CDR3 nucleotide sequence: TGTGCCAGCAGCCGGTCCTACTATGAGCAGTTCTTC. Encoded protein: CASSRSYYEQFF.

V gene TRBV5-6 combines with J gene TRBJ1-1; 12 nucleotides agree with TRBD1. This CDR3 spans 15 amino acids. Germline V gene sequence: CDR1 SGHDT, CDR2 YYEEEE. V gave up 2 bases and J gave up 10 bases; unmatched junction bases: 9. CDR3 sequence (DNA): TGTGCCAGCAGCTTACCGGGACAGGGGGCCATTAGAGCTTTCTTT. This gives the protein CASSLPGQGAIRAFF.

The chain uses TRBV5-6 and TRBJ2-3; perhaps TRBD2 as D (6 bases). This CDR3 has 13 amino acids. Germline CDR1 reads SGHDT; CDR2 reads YYEEEE. Trimming removed 0 bases from V and 5 bases from J, with 7 bases in between. In DNA, the CDR3 is TGTGCCAGCAGCTTGGTCGGGGGAGATACGCAGTATTTT. This sequence encodes CASSLVGGDTQYF. The whole variable domain, filled in from reference TRBV5-6 and TRBJ2-3, reads DAGVTQSPTHLIKTRGQQVTLRCSPKSGHDTVSWYQQALGQGPQFIFQYYEEEERQRGNFPDRFSGHQFPNYSSELNVNALLLGDSALYLCASSLVGGDTQYFGPGTRLTVL.

This chain joins TRBV19 and TRBJ1-1, with D tentatively TRBD1 (6 bases). This CDR3 spans 13 amino acids. V lost 6 bases, J lost 6 bases, and 14 bases lay in between. The V gene's germline CDR1 is LNHDA and CDR2 SQIVND (reference sequence). The CDR3 bases are TGTGCCAGTAGCCCGAGGACAGAAGCTGAAGCTTTCTTT. This gives the protein CASSPRTEAEAFF.

The CDR3 DNA is TGTGCCAGTTACCGGGTATACAATGAGCAGTTCTTC. This sequence encodes CASYRVYNEQFF. The rearrangement uses TRBV6-5 and TRBJ2-1; D ambiguous. This CDR3 region has 12 residues. V was clipped by 9 bases and J by 4 bases, with 10 bases between them. Per germline, CDR1 MNHEY and CDR2 SVGAGI.

The rearrangement joins TRBV4-3 to TRBJ2-7; 11 nucleotides match TRBD2. The CDR3 runs to 15 residues. Germline V lookup: CDR1 LGHNA, CDR2 YSLEER. V lost 3 bases to trimming and J lost 2 bases; unmatched junction nucleotides: 3. CDR3 DNA: TGCGCCAGCAGCCAGTTGACTAGCGGGGCCTACGAGCAGTACTTC. Encoded protein: CASSQLTSGAYEQYF.

This clone was counted a few times. This chain connects TRBV27 to TRBJ2-6; D call uncertain. Germline CDR1 reads MNHEY; CDR2 reads SMNVEV (reference sequence). This CDR3 region has 14 residues. Trimming shortened V by 5 bases and J by 0 bases, and 5 bases separated the two germline ends. Here the CDR3 reads CASSAISGANVLTF. CDR3 DNA: TGTGCCAGCAGTGCGATCTCTGGGGCCAACGTCCTGACTTTC.